This TCR beta chain was documented in a study of T cell responses to AZD1222 COVID-19 vaccine. The overall study: Some second doses came at about 4 weeks and others at about 12 weeks; these were pooled.

Produced via immunoSEQ multiplex PCR; TCRdb's table is partial and in-frame only. In the table there are roughly 100,000 clones, roughly 86% of which are singletons. The germline CDR1 and CDR2 sequences are SGDLS and YYNGEE. The CDR3 contains 19 residues. V trimming: 0 bases; J trimming: 1 base; junction bases outside the gene matches: 10. With regard to this clone: Its antigen is currently unknown.

The study, taken as a whole, reports: Spike was spanned by vaccine-associated CD4 TCRs, with dominance at 160-218 and 743-854. The donor group comprised mostly white British people and more females; the analysis possibly underestimated clonal diversity.

The chain has TRBV9 and TRBJ2-3, with TRBD2 matching 11 bases. The sequence came from an adult in good health. The specimen comprised peripheral blood, sampled on day 0 of AZD1222 vaccination. The CDR3 DNA reads TGTGCCAGCAGCGTAGGGACTAGCGGGCTTTTCGTAGGCACAGATACGCAGTATTTT. This gives the protein CASSVGTSGLFVGTDTQYF.